This T cell receptor beta chain was retrieved from a study of shared clonotypes between healthy human individuals. The CDR3 has 14 residues. CDR1 is SGHDT and CDR2 is YYEEEE in the germline V gene. The ends were cut back, 4 bases at V and 8 bases at J, with 15 bases in the middle. When replicate PCRs were run on sorted subsets, they used about 200 ng DNA, tens of thousands of T cell genomes. TCRdb's copy holds only in-frame clones and misses some; the assay was immunoSEQ multiplex PCR. The data hold around 2.1 million clones, with under 97% observed a single time. This rearrangement joins TRBV5-6 to TRBJ1-4; D is uncertain. Sequencing was performed on naive CD4+ T cells sorted from blood. Specified subset: CD45RA+ positively selected. The TCR originated in a man between 18 and 29 years old in good health. The CDR3 nucleotides are TGTGCCAGCAGCCATGGGCCCGTGGCGGAAAAACTGTTTTTT. Encoded protein: CASSHGPVAEKLFF. Full variable domain (missing parts from reference TRBV5-6 and TRBJ1-4): DAGVTQSPTHLIKTRGQQVTLRCSPKSGHDTVSWYQQALGQGPQFIFQYYEEEERQRGNFPDRFSGHQFPNYSSELNVNALLLGDSALYLCASSHGPVAEKLFFGSGTQLSVL.